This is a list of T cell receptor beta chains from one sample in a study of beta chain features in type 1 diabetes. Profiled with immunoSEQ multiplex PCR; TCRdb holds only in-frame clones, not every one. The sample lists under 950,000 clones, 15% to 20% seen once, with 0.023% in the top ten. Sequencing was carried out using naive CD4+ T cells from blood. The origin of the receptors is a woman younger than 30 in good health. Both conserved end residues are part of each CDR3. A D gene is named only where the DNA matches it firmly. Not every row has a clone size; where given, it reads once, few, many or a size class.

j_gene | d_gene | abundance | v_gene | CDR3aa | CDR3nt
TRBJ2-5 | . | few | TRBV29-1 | CSTLKFGETQYF | TGCAGCACGTTGAAATTCGGGGAGACCCAGTACTTC
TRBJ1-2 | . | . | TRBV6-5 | CASIPTAGNYGYTF | TGTGCCAGCATCCCTACTGCGGGGAACTATGGCTACACCTTC
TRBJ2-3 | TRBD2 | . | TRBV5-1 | CASSTFGAGETQYF | TGCGCCAGCAGCACCTTTGGGGCGGGAGAGACGCAGTATTTT
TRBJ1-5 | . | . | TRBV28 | CASSLSGNGNQPQHF | TGTGCCAGCAGTTTATCCGGGAACGGGAATCAGCCCCAGCATTTT
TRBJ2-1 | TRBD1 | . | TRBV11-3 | CASSLSQGAAYNEQFF | TGTGCCAGCAGCTTATCACAGGGGGCGGCCTACAATGAGCAGTTCTTC
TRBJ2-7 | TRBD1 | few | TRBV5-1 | CASSERQGYEQYF | TGCGCCAGCAGCGAAAGACAGGGATACGAGCAGTACTTC
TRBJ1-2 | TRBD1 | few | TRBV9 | CASSVAAGQGSRIRHGGYGYTF | TGTGCCAGCAGCGTAGCGGCGGGACAGGGGTCTAGGATCAGGCATGGAGGCTATGGCTACACCTTC
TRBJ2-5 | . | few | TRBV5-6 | CASNFLSGGYSGETQYF | TGTGCCAGCAACTTCCTCAGCGGTGGCTATTCTGGAGAGACCCAGTACTTC
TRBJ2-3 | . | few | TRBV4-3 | CASSQAYGVDTQYF | TGCGCCAGCAGCCAAGCTTACGGAGTAGATACGCAGTATTTT
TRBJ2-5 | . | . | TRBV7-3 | CASSLIGGQETQYF | TGTGCCAGCAGCTTAATAGGTGGTCAAGAGACCCAGTACTTC
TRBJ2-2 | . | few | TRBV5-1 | CASSLDVTGELFF | TGCGCCAGCAGCTTGGACGTCACCGGGGAGCTGTTTTTT